This T cell receptor beta chain originates from a study of blood T cell repertoires in COVID-19. Study details: The United States, Italy and Spain provided the acute and convalescent COVID-19 samples.

Here immunoSEQ multiplex PCR was the method, and the copy in TCRdb shows in-frame clones only, minus some. The sample includes around 280,000 clones, nearly 90% of them seen just once. Germline assignment: CDR1 MNHNS and CDR2 SASEGT. This CDR3 is 13 amino acids long. V was clipped by 1 base and J by 5 bases, with 8 bases between them. This TCR derives from a woman aged 18 to 35 with acute COVID-19. This chain connects TRBV6-1 to TRBJ2-5, with D possibly being TRBD1 (6 bases). Sequenced material: PBMCs or T cells enriched from blood (not recorded which). The CDR3 DNA is TGTGCCAGCAGTGAAGGGGGGCGGGAGACCCAGTACTTC. It is translated as CASSEGGRETQYF.